Presented here are 6 T cell receptor beta chains from one specimen sequenced in a study of blood T cell repertoires in COVID-19. Sequencing used immunoSEQ multiplex PCR; TCRdb keeps in-frame clones, though not all of them. The sample holds 170,000 or so clones; 89% are singletons and the top ten take roughly 2%. Sample: peripheral blood. These receptors came from a man in his late teens or twenties who had recovered from COVID-19.

This clone was found once. The chain employs TRBV30 and TRBJ1-1, with unresolved D. CDR1 and CDR2 from the germline V gene are GTSNPN and SVGIG (reference sequence). The length of the CDR3 is 16 residues. Between the trimmed V and J ends, which lost 4 bases and 1 base, there was a span of 19 bases. CDR3 coding DNA: TGTGCCTGGAAAAGTGCTTATGGTCTGGCGAACACTGAAGCTTTCTTT. Its protein is CAWKSAYGLANTEAFF.

The chain has TRBV29-1 and TRBJ2-1; TRBD2 might be the D (5 bases). In germline, CDR1 is SQVTM, CDR2 ANQGSEA. Trimming took off 6 bases at V and 1 base at J, with 13 bases between the two ends. This CDR3 contains 14 residues. CDR3 protein: CSVVAQFSYNEQFF. The DNA of the CDR3 is TGCAGCGTGGTAGCGCAATTTTCCTACAATGAGCAGTTCTTC.

The CDR3 protein is CASSLGHNSYNEQFF. The CDR3, as DNA: TGCGCCAGCAGCCTTGGACATAACTCCTACAATGAGCAGTTCTTC. This chain links TRBV4-3 with TRBJ2-1; D perhaps matches TRBD1 (5 bases). The germline V gene encodes CDR1 LGHNA and CDR2 YSLEER. Trimming removed 4 bases from V and 0 bases from J, with 10 bases in between. The CDR3 extends over 15 amino acids.

The chain couples TRBV27 to TRBJ1-6; D ambiguous. Germline values: CDR1 MNHEY, CDR2 SMNVEV (reference sequence). The V and J ends lost 2 bases and 1 base respectively, with 9 bases between them. The CDR3 is made up of 16 amino acids. Here the CDR3 reads CASSLATGSYNSPLHF. For the CDR3, the DNA is TGTGCCAGCAGTTTAGCCACCGGGTCCTATAATTCACCCCTCCACTTT.

The chain has TRBV6-5 and TRBJ1-6; 8 bases match TRBD1. Germline values: CDR1 MNHEY, CDR2 SVGAGI. J lost 11 bases, V lost 6 bases, and 9 bases had no gene match. The CDR3 covers 14 residues. DNA of the CDR3: TGTGCCAGCAGGACCGGGACAGGATCAACACCCCTCCACTTT. Amino acid sequence: CASRTGTGSTPLHF.

The V and J genes are TRBV3-1 (or the pseudogene TRBV3-2) and TRBJ2-7; D not resolved. The CDR3 spans 12 residues. CDR1 and CDR2 (germline): LGHDT, YNNKEL (reference sequence). The ends were cut back, 3 bases at V and 2 bases at J, with 5 bases in the middle. The CDR3 loop reads CASSHSTYEQYF. CDR3 nucleotide sequence: TGTGCCAGCAGCCATTCCACCTACGAGCAGTACTTC.